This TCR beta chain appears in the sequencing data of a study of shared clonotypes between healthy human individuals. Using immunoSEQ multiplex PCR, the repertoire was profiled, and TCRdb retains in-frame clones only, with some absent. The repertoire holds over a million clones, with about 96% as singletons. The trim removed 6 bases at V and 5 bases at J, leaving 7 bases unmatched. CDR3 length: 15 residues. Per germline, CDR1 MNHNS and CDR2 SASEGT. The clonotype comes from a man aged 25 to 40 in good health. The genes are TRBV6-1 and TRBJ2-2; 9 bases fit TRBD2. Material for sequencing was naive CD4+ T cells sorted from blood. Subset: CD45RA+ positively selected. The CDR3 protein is CASSPTSGGTGELFF. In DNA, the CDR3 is TGTGCCAGCAGCCCGACTAGCGGAGGGACCGGGGAGCTGTTTTTT.